This T cell receptor (beta chain) comes out of a study of radiotherapy plus CTLA-4 blockade in lung cancer. Study at large: Patients showed objective responses in 15% to 20% of cases, and disease control was achieved by 25% to 35%.

Overall study findings and caveats: How blood T cell clones changed early, along with interferon-beta, reportedly forecast response best. In blood, after radiotherapy plus ipilimumab, tumor-derived TCR clones expanded.

V lost 3 bases and J 11 bases, leaving 20 bases between the germline ends. From germline, CDR1 is SGHRS and CDR2 YFSETQ. The CDR3 totals 14 residues. Measured with immunoSEQ multiplex PCR; TCRdb has only the in-frame clones, and not every one. The sample has 56,000 or so clones; around 79% are singletons. In the case of this clone: The antigen is unknown.

Sequences were derived from peripheral blood, sampled from a patient treated with radiotherapy plus ipilimumab. The chain has TRBV5-1 and TRBJ1-1, with a tentative D call TRBD1 (5 bases). The clonotype originates from a human donor with non-small cell lung cancer who had a complete response to radiotherapy plus ipilimumab. The CDR3 protein is CASSSGRGGDGAFF. In nucleotides, the CDR3 is TGCGCCAGCAGCTCTGGGAGGGGTGGCGATGGGGCTTTCTTT.